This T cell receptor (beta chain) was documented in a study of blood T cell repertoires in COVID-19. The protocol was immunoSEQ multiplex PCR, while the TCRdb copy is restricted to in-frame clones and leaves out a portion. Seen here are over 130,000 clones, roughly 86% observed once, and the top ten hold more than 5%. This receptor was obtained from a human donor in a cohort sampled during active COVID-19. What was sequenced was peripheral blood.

The CDR3, as DNA: TGTGCCAGCAGTGCACAGGGGGCCACCATAAATTCACCCCTCCACTTT. Translated, it gives CASSAQGATINSPLHF. This sequence joins TRBV2 and TRBJ1-6, with TRBD1 matching over 9 bases. This CDR3 has 16 residues. Germline CDR1 reads SNHLY; CDR2 reads FYNNEI. V was pared by 4 bases and J by 7 bases, with 8 bases of the junction left unmatched.